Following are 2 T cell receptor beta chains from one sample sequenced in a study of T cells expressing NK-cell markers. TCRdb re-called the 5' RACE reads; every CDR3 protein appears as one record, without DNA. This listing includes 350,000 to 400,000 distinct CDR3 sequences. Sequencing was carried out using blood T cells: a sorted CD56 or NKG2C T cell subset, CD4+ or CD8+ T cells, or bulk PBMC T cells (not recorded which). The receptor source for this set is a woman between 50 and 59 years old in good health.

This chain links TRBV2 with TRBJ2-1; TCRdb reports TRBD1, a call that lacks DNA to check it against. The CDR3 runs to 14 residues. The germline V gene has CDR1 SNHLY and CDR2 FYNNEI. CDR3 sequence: CASSTGSAYNEQFF.

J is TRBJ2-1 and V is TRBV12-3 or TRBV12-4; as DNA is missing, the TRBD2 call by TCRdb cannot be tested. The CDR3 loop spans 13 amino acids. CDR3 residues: CASSPLGIAEQFF.